Below, 16 T cell receptor beta chains from the same sample are listed, as sequenced in a study of early T cells in non-severe SARS-CoV-2 infection. TCRdb itself ran the 5' RACE reads through MiXCR, one entry per CDR3 protein. The profile shows approximately 37,000 distinct CDR3 sequences, over 4% of them singletons. Specimen: whole blood. Every receptor here comes from an adult who was a healthcare worker with PCR-confirmed SARS-CoV-2 infection or an uninfected control (not recorded which).

A few counts support this clonotype. The genes are TRBV20-1 and TRBJ1-6; D possibly corresponds to TRBD1 (5 bases). CDR3 length equals 15 residues. Trimming took off 4 bases at V and 11 bases at J, with 21 bases between the two ends. The germline V gene has CDR1 DFQATT and CDR2 SNEGSKA (reference sequence). CDR3 coding DNA: TGCAGTGCTAAGAGATCCGGGGCGCCGAGAGCACCCCTCCACTTT. Its translation is CSAKRSGAPRAPLHF.

This clonotype was seen ten or more times. J is TRBJ2-3 and V is TRBV29-1, with 9 bases aligning to TRBD2. The CDR3 runs 13 residues. V gave up 5 bases and J gave up 5 bases; unmatched junction bases: 5. Looked up from germline, CDR1 is SQVTM and CDR2 is ANQGSEA. The CDR3 DNA reads TGCAGCGTTCGCGGGGGGGCTCGAGATACGCAGTATTTT. Protein: CSVRGGARDTQYF.

Many counts were recorded for this clonotype. This sequence joins TRBV11-2 and TRBJ2-5, with 7 bases fitting TRBD2. Trimming removed 1 base from V and 5 bases from J; junction bases left unmatched: 4. The CDR3 consists of 14 residues. CDR1 and CDR2 from the germline V gene are SGHAT and FQNNGV. CDR3 sequence (DNA): TGTGCCAGCAGCTTAGGCGGCGGGGGTGAGACCCAGTACTTC. It yields the protein CASSLGGGGETQYF.

This clonotype was observed at least ten times. V and J are TRBV10-3 and TRBJ2-3; 11 bases map to TRBD2. The CDR3 has 16 amino acids. Unmatched junction bases numbered 7, after V lost 3 bases and J lost 5 bases. The germline V gene encodes CDR1 ENHRY and CDR2 SYGVKD. The CDR3 DNA sequence: TGTGCCATCAGTGAAGGACTAGCGGGTCCGCAAGATACGCAGTATTTT. It is translated as CAISEGLAGPQDTQYF.

This chain joins TRBV6-2 or TRBV6-3 and TRBJ2-1; no firm D call. The CDR3 has 16 amino acids. The germline V gene has CDR1 MNHEY and CDR2 SVGEGT. Trimming left V 6 bases short and J 5 bases short, with 20 bases between. CDR3 amino acids: CASSPIDRYLNNEQFF. The CDR3 DNA reads as TGTGCCAGCAGCCCAATCGACCGATACCTTAACAATGAGCAGTTCTTC.

The J gene is TRBJ2-4, the V gene TRBV7-6, with D possibly matching TRBD1 (5 bases). V dropped 0 bases and J dropped 4 bases, with 7 bases sitting between them. The V gene's germline CDR1 is SGHVS and CDR2 FNYEAQ. The CDR3 has 14 amino acids. CDR3 coding DNA: TGTGCCAGCAGCTTAGCCGCAGGGAAAAACATTCAGTACTTC. Its translation: CASSLAAGKNIQYF.

The sample holds many counts of this clonotype. J is TRBJ1-1 and V is TRBV6-2 or TRBV6-3; 9 bases are shared with TRBD1. Germline CDR1 and CDR2: MNHEY and SVGEGT. The CDR3 loop spans 17 amino acids. J was trimmed by 3 bases and V by 2 bases; bases with no gene match: 10. CDR3 residues: CASSYAGTGSGYTEAFF. CDR3 coding DNA: TGTGCCAGCAGTTACGCCGGGACAGGGAGTGGGTACACTGAAGCTTTCTTT.

The rearrangement links TRBV20-1 to TRBJ1-4; D not resolved. CDR1 and CDR2 from the germline V gene are DFQATT and SNEGSKA (reference sequence). Trimming left V 5 bases short and J 7 bases short, with 5 bases between. The CDR3 consists of 10 residues. CDR3 coding DNA: TGCAGTGCTTCGGGTGAAAAACTGTTTTTT. Encoded protein: CSASGEKLFF.

This clonotype was seen at least ten times. The gene calls are TRBV9 and TRBJ2-1; a possible D gene is TRBD2 (6 bases). The V and J ends lost 0 bases and 7 bases respectively, with 14 bases between them. CDR1 and CDR2 (germline): SGDLS, YYNGEE. The length of the CDR3 is 15 residues. CDR3 in DNA: TGTGCCAGCAGCGTAGAAGGATTTGGAGGGAATGAGCAGTTCTTC. Amino acids: CASSVEGFGGNEQFF.

On this clonotype itself: This clone may be a read error of a much larger clone one base away. The V gene is TRBV29-1, the J gene TRBJ2-3; D ambiguous. Between the trimmed V and J ends, which lost 4 bases and 4 bases, there was a span of 6 bases. Looked up from germline, CDR1 is SQVTM and CDR2 is ANQGSEA. This CDR3 region has 11 residues. The CDR3 is CSVAVADTQYF. CDR3 DNA sequence: TGCAGCGTTGCGGTCGCAGATACGCAGTATTTT.

This chain joins TRBV5-1 and TRBJ1-4; D not resolved. The CDR3 loop spans 14 amino acids. With 4 bases removed from V and 6 bases from J, the gap between germline ends came to 13 bases. Germline V CDR1 and CDR2: SGHRS, YFSETQ. The CDR3 reads CASSPEAGDEKLFF. The CDR3 DNA follows: TGCGCCAGCAGCCCTGAGGCTGGGGATGAAAAACTGTTTTTT. Variable domain in full (rest from reference TRBV5-1 and TRBJ1-4): KAGVTQTPRYLIKTRGQQVTLSCSPISGHRSVSWYQQTPGQGLQFLFEYFSETQRNKGNFPGRFSGRQFSNSRSEMNVSTLELGDSALYLCASSPEAGDEKLFFGSGTQLSVL.

This clonotype came up many times. The chain employs TRBV11-2 and TRBJ1-1; D gene uncertain. The CDR3 length is 17 residues. In germline, CDR1 is SGHAT, CDR2 FQNNGV. V gave up 1 base and J gave up 5 bases, with 20 bases separating them. As DNA, the CDR3 is TGTGCCAGCAGCTTAGGACGTGGCAGGAGGAGACGGACTGAAGCTTTCTTT. Translated, it gives CASSLGRGRRRRTEAFF.

There are many counts of this clonotype. This rearrangement joins TRBV2 to TRBJ2-5; D unclear. The CDR3 loop spans 11 amino acids. Trimming shortened V by 6 bases and J by 4 bases, and 6 bases separated the two germline ends. CDR1 is SNHLY, CDR2 FYNNEI, per germline. The CDR3 reads CASRASETQYF. The CDR3 nucleotides are TGTGCCAGCAGGGCGTCAGAGACCCAGTACTTC.

This clonotype has a count of ten or more. The rearrangement links TRBV12-3 or TRBV12-4 to TRBJ1-2; tentative D call: TRBD1 (5 bases). Trimming removed 7 bases at V and 4 bases at J, with 13 bases between. The CDR3 is 13 residues long. CDR3 DNA: TGTGCCAGCAATAGGGTAGGGGCCTATGGCTACACCTTC. Protein product: CASNRVGAYGYTF.

By share, this clonotype counts as medium-sized. The chain couples TRBV3-1 to TRBJ1-2; D not certain. Trimming left V 0 bases short and J 3 bases short, with 11 bases between. Germline V gene lookup returns CDR1 LGHDT and CDR2 YNNKEL (reference sequence). The CDR3 has 15 amino acids. The CDR3 region is CASSQDSTFYYGYTF. The DNA of the CDR3 is TGTGCCAGCAGCCAAGATTCCACATTCTACTATGGCTACACCTTC.

The V call is TRBV5-4, the J call TRBJ1-1; 8 positions match TRBD1. This CDR3 comprises 14 residues. Germline CDR1 is SGHNT and CDR2 is YYREEE (reference sequence). V shed 3 bases, J shed 7 bases, and the junction held 8 bases outside the gene matches. CDR3: CASSSPDRVGEAFF. CDR3 nucleotides: TGTGCCAGCAGCTCTCCGGACAGGGTTGGTGAAGCTTTCTTT. The full variable domain, its missing parts supplied by reference TRBV5-4 and TRBJ1-1, is ETGVTQSPTHLIKTRGQQVTLRCSSQSGHNTVSWYQQALGQGPQFIFQYYREEENGRGNFPPRFSGLQFPNYSSELNVNALELDDSALYLCASSSPDRVGEAFFGQGTRLTVV.